The TCR beta chain under discussion was sequenced for a study of T cells in Graves' hyperthyroidism and ophthalmopathy (dated by TCRdb to the late 2010s). Turning to the overall study: Peripheral blood was collected at initial diagnosis, before any treatment. TCR V-J signatures able to tell the groups apart were searched for in a discovery cohort of approximately 95 patients, of whom roughly 42 had Graves' ophthalmopathy and roughly 58 had stable Graves' hyperthyroidism. After sampling, hyperthyroidism patients received methimazole starting at 30 mg daily, and ophthalmopathy patients received high-dose intravenous methylprednisolone. The paper describes TCR Vbeta CDR3 sequencing of about 140 peripheral blood samples, made up of some 40 ophthalmopathy patients, around 73 hyperthyroidism patients and 17 progressor patients. The 90 to 100 discovery patients were randomly divided into training and test sets at a 7:3 ratio. In several Graves' hyperthyroidism patients, the study also compared T-cell repertoires from thyroid tissue with T-cell repertoires from blood. Prospective prediction of ophthalmopathy was tested in an independent validation cohort of approximately 18 hyperthyroidism patients and 17 patients who later progressed to ophthalmopathy.

Stable Graves' hyperthyroidism was defined as no progression to ophthalmopathy during 18 months of follow-up. Hyperthyroidism patients were newly diagnosed, with disease duration under 2 months, and aged 18 to 65 years. Patients with uncontrolled infections, other autoimmune diseases, pregnancy or lactation were excluded. Diagnoses were established on the basis of clinical symptoms, serum thyroxine and TRAb, thyroid ultrasound, and orbital computed tomography. Ficoll-Paque density gradient centrifugation was used to isolate PBMCs from about 9 ml of fresh peripheral blood. Total RNA was extracted using Trizol reagent, and RNA quality was assessed on an Agilent 2100 Bioanalyzer. The CDR3 sequence holds 14 residues, the cysteine and phenylalanine included. Just CDR3 DNA is preserved here, 42 bases in frame from base 1. The germline V gene encodes CDR1 DFQATT and CDR2 SNEGSKA (reference sequence). Relative to germline, V is missing 4 bases and J is missing 5 bases, with 8 bases of the junction outside any gene match.

The TCR beta CDR3 regions were amplified from the RNA transcripts. The TCR CDR3 was subjected to a first round of RT-PCR using the HTBI primer set and the Qiagen OneStep RT-PCR kit. Libraries were constructed in a second round of multiplex PCR, after which size selection and purification were performed. Sequencing of the libraries was done on an Illumina HiSeq2000 using paired-end 100 bp reads. Processing in the source paper ran as follows. Raw data were processed with SOAPnuke, discarding reads with adapters, uncalled bases, mean Phred below 15, or no exact constant-primer or identifier match. COPE v1.2.5 was used to merge the high-quality paired reads, and each unique nucleotide sequence was defined as a clonotype. Clonotypes were aligned to IMGT TRBV, TRBD and TRBJ reference segments using MiTCR v1.1. The analysis was restricted to V-J combinations with a frequency above 0.0001, which together covered 99% to 99.2% of the repertoires. A TCS score was defined as the ratio of F50 (clonal expansion) to E x V (chaos), with BLOSUM62-based TCRdist applied between CDR3 peptides within each V-J. Welch's t-statistics and random forest reduced around 510 V-J features to around 14, which were used in a naive Bayes classifier (R e1071). TCRdb trimmed public reads at Q25 via fastp, called clones via MiXCR and kept in-frame beta chains. Each record represents a unique CDR3 protein, reported with the most common genes and DNA among its rows. Here the V and J calls rest on TCRdb's processing, not on the authors' analysis. This sample lists under 800,000 distinct CDR3 sequences; 14% were detected once. The ten largest clonotypes hold 9.5% to 13% of the sample.

For this clonotype: Its binding antigen is unknown. No base-level quality is on record; no much larger clone is a single base apart.

Overall results and qualifications from the work: Ophthalmopathy was separated from stable hyperthyroidism by a 13 V-J signature model, with approximately 86% sensitivity and about 81% specificity obtained in cross-validation and 80%/75% obtained in testing. Blood samples also contained most of the expanded thyroid clonotypes (frequency above 0.001), which suggests that blood repertoires may reflect thyroid immune responses. No statistical method was used to fix the sample size in advance, and group allocation was not hidden from the investigators. In validation, the model predicted progression to ophthalmopathy a median of around six months before onset, with over 55% sensitivity and more than 72% specificity.

The chain uses TRBV20-1 and TRBJ2-5, and 9 bases in between align with TRBD1. The sequenced sample consisted of blood. The TCR originated in a woman younger than 35 with Graves' hyperthyroidism. In nucleotide form, the sequence is TGCAGTGCTACTTATACAGGGGGCACGGAGACCCAGTACTTC. Its translation reads: CSATYTGGTETQYF.